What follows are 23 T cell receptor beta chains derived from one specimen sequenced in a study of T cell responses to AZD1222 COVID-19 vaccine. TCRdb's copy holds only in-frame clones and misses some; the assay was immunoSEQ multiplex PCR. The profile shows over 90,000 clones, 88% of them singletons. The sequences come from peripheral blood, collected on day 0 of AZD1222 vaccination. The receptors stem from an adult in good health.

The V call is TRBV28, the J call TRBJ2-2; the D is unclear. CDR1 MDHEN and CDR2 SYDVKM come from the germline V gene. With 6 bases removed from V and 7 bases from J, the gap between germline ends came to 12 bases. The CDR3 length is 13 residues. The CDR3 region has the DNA TGTGCCAGCAGGTGGTATGAAAGCGGGGAGCTGTTTTTT. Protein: CASRWYESGELFF.

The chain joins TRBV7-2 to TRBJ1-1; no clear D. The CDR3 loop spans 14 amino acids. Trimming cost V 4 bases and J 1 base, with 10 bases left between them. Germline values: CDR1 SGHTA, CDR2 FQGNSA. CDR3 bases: TGTGCCAGCAGCTCCGAGGTCAGGAACACTGAAGCTTTCTTT. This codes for CASSSEVRNTEAFF.

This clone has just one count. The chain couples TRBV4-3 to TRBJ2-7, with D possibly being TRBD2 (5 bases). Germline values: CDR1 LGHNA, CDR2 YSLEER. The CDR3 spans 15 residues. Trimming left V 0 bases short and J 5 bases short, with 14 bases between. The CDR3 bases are TGCGCCAGCAGCCAAGATGGGTGGACTCGGGACGAGCAGTACTTC. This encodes CASSQDGWTRDEQYF.

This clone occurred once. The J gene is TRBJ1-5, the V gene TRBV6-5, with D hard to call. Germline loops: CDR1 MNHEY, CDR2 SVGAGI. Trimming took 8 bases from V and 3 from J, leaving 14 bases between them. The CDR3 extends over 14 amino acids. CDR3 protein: CASQAGDVNQPQHF. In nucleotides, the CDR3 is TGTGCCAGCCAGGCTGGAGATGTCAATCAGCCCCAGCATTTT.

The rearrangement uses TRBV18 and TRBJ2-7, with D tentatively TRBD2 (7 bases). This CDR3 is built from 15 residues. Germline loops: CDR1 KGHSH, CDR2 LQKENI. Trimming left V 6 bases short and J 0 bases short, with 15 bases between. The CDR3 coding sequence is TGTGCCAGCTCCGGGGGGCAGGGAGGCTCCTACGAGCAGTACTTC. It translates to CASSGGQGGSYEQYF.

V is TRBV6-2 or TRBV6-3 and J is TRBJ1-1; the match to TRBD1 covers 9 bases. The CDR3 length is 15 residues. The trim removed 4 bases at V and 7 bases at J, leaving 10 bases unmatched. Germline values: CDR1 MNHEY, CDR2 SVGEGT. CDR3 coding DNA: TGTGCCAGCAGTTGGCCGGGACAGGGCACGATTGAAGCTTTCTTT. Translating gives CASSWPGQGTIEAFF.

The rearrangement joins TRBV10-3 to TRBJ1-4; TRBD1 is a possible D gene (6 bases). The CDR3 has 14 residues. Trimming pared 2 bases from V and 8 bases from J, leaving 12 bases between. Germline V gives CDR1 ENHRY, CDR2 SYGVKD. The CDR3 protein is CAISERGNQEKLFF. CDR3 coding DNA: TGTGCCATCAGTGAGAGGGGGAATCAGGAAAAACTGTTTTTT.

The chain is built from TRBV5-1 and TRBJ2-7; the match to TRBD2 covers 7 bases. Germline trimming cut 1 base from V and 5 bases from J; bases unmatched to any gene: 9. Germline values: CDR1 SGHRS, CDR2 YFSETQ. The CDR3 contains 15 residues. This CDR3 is CASSLWSGIGDEQYF. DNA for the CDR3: TGCGCCAGCAGCTTGTGGAGCGGGATAGGAGACGAGCAGTACTTC.

This CDR3 reads CASSQGGDGYTF. The CDR3 bases are TGCGCCAGCAGCCAAGGGGGAGATGGCTACACCTTC. J is TRBJ1-2 and V is TRBV4-3; no clear D gene. Trimming removed 1 base at V and 6 bases at J, with 6 bases between. This CDR3 region has 12 residues. Germline loops: CDR1 LGHNA, CDR2 YSLEER.

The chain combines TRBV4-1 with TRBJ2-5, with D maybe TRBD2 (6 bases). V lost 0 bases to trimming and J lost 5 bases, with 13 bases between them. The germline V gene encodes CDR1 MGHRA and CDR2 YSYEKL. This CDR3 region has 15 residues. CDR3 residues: CASSQDGGSGETQYF. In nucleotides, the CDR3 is TGCGCCAGCAGCCAAGATGGGGGGTCAGGGGAGACCCAGTACTTC.

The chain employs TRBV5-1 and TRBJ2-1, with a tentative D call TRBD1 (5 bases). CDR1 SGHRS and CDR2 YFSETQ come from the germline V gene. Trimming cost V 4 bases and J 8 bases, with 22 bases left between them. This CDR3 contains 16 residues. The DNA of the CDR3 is TGCGCCAGCAGCCTGGATGCGCAGGGCGGTTACGATGAGCAGTTCTTC. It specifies CASSLDAQGGYDEQFF. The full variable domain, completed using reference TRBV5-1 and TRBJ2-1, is KAGVTQTPRYLIKTRGQQVTLSCSPISGHRSVSWYQQTPGQGLQFLFEYFSETQRNKGNFPGRFSGRQFSNSRSEMNVSTLELGDSALYLCASSLDAQGGYDEQFFGPGTRLTVL.

CDR3 loop: CASSRRQRESDEQFF. CDR3 coding DNA: TGTGCCAGCAGCCGCCGGCAGCGGGAGTCGGATGAGCAGTTCTTC. The chain is built from TRBV7-9 and TRBJ2-1; TRBD2 aligns across 8 bases. CDR3 length equals 15 residues. From germline, CDR1 is SEHNR and CDR2 FQNEAQ (reference sequence). Trimming removed 5 bases from V and 8 bases from J; junction bases left unmatched: 11. Looking up the rest from reference TRBV7-9 and TRBJ2-1 gives the full variable domain: DTGVSQNPRHKITKRGQNVTFRCDPISEHNRLYWYRQTLGQGPEFLTYFQNEAQLEKSRLLSDRFSAERPKGSFSTLEIQRTEQGDSAMYLCASSRRQRESDEQFFGPGTRLTVL.

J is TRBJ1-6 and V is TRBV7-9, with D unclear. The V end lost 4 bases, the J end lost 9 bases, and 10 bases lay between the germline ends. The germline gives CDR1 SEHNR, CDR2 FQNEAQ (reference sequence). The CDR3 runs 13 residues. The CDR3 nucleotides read TGTGCCAGCAGCTCCTCAGACATTTCACCCCTCCACTTT. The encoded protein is CASSSSDISPLHF.

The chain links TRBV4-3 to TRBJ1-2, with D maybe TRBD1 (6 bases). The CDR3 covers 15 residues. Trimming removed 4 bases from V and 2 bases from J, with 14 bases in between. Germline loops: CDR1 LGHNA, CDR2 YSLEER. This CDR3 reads CASSPTAGVNYGYTF. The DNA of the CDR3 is TGCGCCAGCAGCCCTACAGCAGGGGTAAACTATGGCTACACCTTC.

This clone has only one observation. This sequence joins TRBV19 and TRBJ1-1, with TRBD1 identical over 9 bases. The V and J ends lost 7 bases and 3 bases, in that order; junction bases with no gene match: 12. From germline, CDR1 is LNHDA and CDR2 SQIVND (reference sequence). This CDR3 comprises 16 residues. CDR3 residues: CASTEFGTGSDTEAFF. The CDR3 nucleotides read TGTGCCAGTACCGAATTCGGGACAGGGTCGGACACTGAAGCTTTCTTT.

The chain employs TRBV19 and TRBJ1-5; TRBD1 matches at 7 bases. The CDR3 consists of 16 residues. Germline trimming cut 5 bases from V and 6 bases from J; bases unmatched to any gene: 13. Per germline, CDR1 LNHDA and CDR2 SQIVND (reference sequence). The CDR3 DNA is TGTGCCAGTAGTTCGAGACAGGGACGGGTCATTCAGCCCCAGCATTTT. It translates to CASSSRQGRVIQPQHF.

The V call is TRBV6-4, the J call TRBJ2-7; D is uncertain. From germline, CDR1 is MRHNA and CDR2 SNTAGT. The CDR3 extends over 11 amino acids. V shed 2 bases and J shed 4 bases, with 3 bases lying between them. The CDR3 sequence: CASSDGYEQYF. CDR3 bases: TGTGCCAGCAGTGACGGGTACGAGCAGTACTTC.

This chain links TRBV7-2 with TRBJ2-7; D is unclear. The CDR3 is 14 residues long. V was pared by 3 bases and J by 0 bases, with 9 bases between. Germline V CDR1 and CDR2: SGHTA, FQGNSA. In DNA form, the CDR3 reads TGTGCCAGCAGCTTTGGTGCTAGCTCCTACGAGCAGTACTTC. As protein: CASSFGASSYEQYF.

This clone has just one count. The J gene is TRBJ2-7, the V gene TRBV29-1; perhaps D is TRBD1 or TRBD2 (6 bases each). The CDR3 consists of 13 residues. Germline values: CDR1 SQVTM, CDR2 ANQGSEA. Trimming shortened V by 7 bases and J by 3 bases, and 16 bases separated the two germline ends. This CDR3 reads CSAGGGQGYEQYF. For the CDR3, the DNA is TGCAGCGCCGGAGGGGGGCAGGGCTACGAGCAGTACTTC.

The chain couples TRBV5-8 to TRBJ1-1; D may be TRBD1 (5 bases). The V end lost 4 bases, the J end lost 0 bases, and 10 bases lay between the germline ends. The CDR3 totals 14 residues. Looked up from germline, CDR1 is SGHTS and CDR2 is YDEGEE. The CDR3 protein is CASSRMTVNTEAFF. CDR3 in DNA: TGTGCCAGCAGCCGCATGACAGTGAACACTGAAGCTTTCTTT.

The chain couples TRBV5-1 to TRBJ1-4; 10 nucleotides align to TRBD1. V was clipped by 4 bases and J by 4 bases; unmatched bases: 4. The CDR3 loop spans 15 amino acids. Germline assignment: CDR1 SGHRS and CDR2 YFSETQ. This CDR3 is CASSAGQGNNEKLFF. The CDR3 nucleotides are TGCGCCAGCAGCGCGGGACAGGGGAATAATGAAAAACTGTTTTTT. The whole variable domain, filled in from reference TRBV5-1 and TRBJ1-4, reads KAGVTQTPRYLIKTRGQQVTLSCSPISGHRSVSWYQQTPGQGLQFLFEYFSETQRNKGNFPGRFSGRQFSNSRSEMNVSTLELGDSALYLCASSAGQGNNEKLFFGSGTQLSVL.

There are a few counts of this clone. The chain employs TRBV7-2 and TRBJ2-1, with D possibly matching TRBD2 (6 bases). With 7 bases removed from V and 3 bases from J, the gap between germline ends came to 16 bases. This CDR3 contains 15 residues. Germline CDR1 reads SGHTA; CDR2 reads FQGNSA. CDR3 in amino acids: CASTPPGTGYNEQFF. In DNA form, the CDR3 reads TGTGCCAGCACCCCCCCCGGGACTGGCTACAATGAGCAGTTCTTC.

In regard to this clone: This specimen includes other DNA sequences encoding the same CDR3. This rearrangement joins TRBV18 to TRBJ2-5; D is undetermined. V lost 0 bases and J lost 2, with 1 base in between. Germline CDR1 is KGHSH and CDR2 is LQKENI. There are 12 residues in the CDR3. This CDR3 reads CASSPPQETQYF. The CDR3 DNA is TGTGCCAGCTCACCACCACAAGAGACCCAGTACTTC.